This T cell receptor (beta chain) was profiled in a study of blood T cell repertoires in COVID-19. Overall study: Sources were T cells, B-cell-depleted T cells, or PBMCs; the material itself was cDNA or gDNA.

The CDR3 loop spans 14 amino acids. The V gene's germline CDR1 is SNHLY and CDR2 FYNNEI. Trimming removed 8 bases at V and 0 bases at J, with 12 bases between. The method was immunoSEQ multiplex PCR; TCRdb's version includes in-frame clones alone and lacks a portion of them. The sample lists approximately 250,000 clones, approximately 86% occurring once. This receptor was identified in a man in his forties or fifties with active or convalescent COVID-19. Material for sequencing was peripheral blood. The rearrangement joins TRBV2 to TRBJ2-3; perhaps TRBD2 as D (5 bases). This chain's CDR3 is CASLAESSTDTQYF. As DNA, the CDR3 is TGTGCCAGCCTAGCAGAATCTAGCACAGATACGCAGTATTTT. Full variable domain (missing parts from reference TRBV2 and TRBJ2-3): EPEVTQTPSHQVTQMGQEVILRCVPISNHLYFYWYRQILGQKVEFLVSFYNNEISEKSEIFDDQFSVERPDGSNFTLKIRSTKLEDSAMYFCASLAESSTDTQYFGPGTRLTVL.